This T cell receptor (beta chain) was sequenced in a study of OX40 agonist ivuxolimab in advanced cancers. Produced via immunoSEQ multiplex PCR; TCRdb's table is partial and in-frame only. Of 100,000 to 150,000 clones in the sample, under 95% were seen once. Trimming at V came to 5 bases and at J to 3 bases, leaving 9 bases not matched to a gene. The CDR3 is made up of 15 amino acids. Germline V gene sequence: CDR1 SEHNR, CDR2 FQNEAQ (reference sequence). The count of this clone is one. The target antigen is unknown. General study points: The study did not work out the antigen specificity of the expanded peripheral T cells.

This clonotype was obtained from an adult with an advanced solid tumor such as melanoma, head and neck, liver or kidney cancer. The gene calls are TRBV7-9 and TRBJ2-7; 8 nucleotides align to TRBD1. Sequencing used CD4+ or CD8+ T cells sorted from blood, obtained in a trial of the OX40 agonist ivuxolimab. Written as DNA, the CDR3 is TGTGCCAGCAGCGCGCCGGGACAGGCGGGCTACGAGCAGTACTTC. This encodes CASSAPGQAGYEQYF.